These T cell receptor beta chains were read from a single sample in a study of identifying expanded T cells in peripheral blood. Profiling relied on immunoSEQ multiplex PCR, and the TCRdb table lists in-frame clones only, not all of them. Among around 85,000 clones listed, around nine tenths were seen once. The material sequenced was blood. These receptors were collected from a person aged 18-70 years in good health. Each CDR3 is given with its conserved first and last residue. D genes are given only for firm matches. Clone size is shown for a subset of rows, as once, few, many or a class of expanded clone.

>TRBJ2-7|.|many|13|TRBV30
CAWHIGDSGEQYF
TGTGCCTGGCACATAGGGGACTCCGGAGAGCAGTACTTC
>TRBJ1-3|.|.|15|TRBV5-5
CASSLGIWGGNTIYF
TGTGCCAGCAGCTTGGGGATTTGGGGCGGAAACACCATATATTTT
>TRBJ1-5|.|.|13|TRBV10-3
CAITADRSQPQHF
TGTGCCATCACCGCCGACAGGTCTCAGCCCCAGCATTTT
>TRBJ2-7|TRBD1|.|13|TRBV6-1
CASSVTGGYEQYF
TGTGCCAGCAGTGTAACAGGGGGGTACGAGCAGTACTTC
>TRBJ2-5|.|.|16|TRBV5-1
CASSLAWGREVVTQYF
TGCGCCAGCAGCTTGGCGTGGGGGCGCGAGGTGGTGACCCAGTACTTC
>TRBJ2-1|TRBD2|.|10|TRBV6-5
CASRNLAGFF
TGTGCCAGCAGGAACCTAGCGGGGTTCTTC
>TRBJ1-1|.|.|12|TRBV5-1
CASSPGNTEAFF
TGCGCCAGCAGCCCGGGGAACACTGAAGCTTTCTTT
>TRBJ2-7|.|.|12|TRBV2
CASLTGTREQYF
TGTGCCAGCCTCACCGGGACCAGGGAGCAGTACTTC
>TRBJ2-7|TRBD2|.|14|TRBV27
CASRRAGTSHEQYF
TGTGCCAGCAGACGGGCCGGGACTAGTCACGAGCAGTACTTC
>TRBJ1-6|.|.|13|TRBV15
CATVEDYNSPLHF
TGTGCCACCGTAGAGGACTATAATTCACCCCTCCACTTT
>TRBJ2-7|.|.|15|TRBV7-9
CASSYGGGADREQYF
TGTGCCAGCAGCTATGGAGGGGGGGCGGACCGCGAGCAGTACTTC
>TRBJ1-6|TRBD1|.|16|TRBV7-2
CASSSSGGSYNSPLHF
TGTGCCAGCAGCTCCTCAGGGGGCTCCTATAATTCACCCCTCCACTTT
>TRBJ2-3|.|.|15|TRBV5-4
CASSLRVGSWDTQYF
TGTGCCAGCAGCTTGAGGGTAGGGTCTTGGGATACGCAGTATTTT
>TRBJ2-7|.|.|13|TRBV5-5
CASSLETDTAEYF
TGTGCCAGCAGCTTGGAAACAGATACAGCAGAGTACTTC
>TRBJ2-7|.|.|13|TRBV5-1
CASSSGSGDEQYF
TGCGCCAGCAGCTCAGGTTCAGGGGACGAGCAGTACTTC
>TRBJ1-5|.|.|15|TRBV2
CASSAETGANQPQHF
TGTGCCAGCAGTGCCGAGACAGGAGCAAATCAGCCCCAGCATTTT
>TRBJ2-1|.|.|14|TRBV7-9
CASTPREGRNEQFF
TGTGCCAGCACCCCTCGGGAAGGTCGGAATGAGCAGTTCTTC
>TRBJ1-6|.|.|14|TRBV10-3
CAISDRGRNSPLHF
TGTGCCATCAGTGACCGGGGCAGAAATTCACCCCTCCACTTT
>TRBJ2-3|.|.|16|TRBV19
CASSISGDYKGDTQYF
TGTGCCAGTAGTATATCAGGGGACTACAAGGGGGATACGCAGTATTTT
>TRBJ1-1|.|.|12|TRBV6-5
CASTGGRREAFF
TGTGCCAGCACCGGCGGGAGGCGAGAAGCTTTCTTT
>TRBJ1-5|.|few|12|TRBV7-9
CASSTNNQPQHF
TGTGCCAGCAGCACGAACAATCAGCCCCAGCATTTT
>TRBJ1-5|.|.|12|TRBV5-8
CASSFLDQPQHF
TGTGCCAGCAGCTTTTTGGATCAGCCCCAGCATTTT
>TRBJ2-3|.|.|13|TRBV11-2
CASSQGSTDTQYF
TGTGCCAGCAGCCAGGGGAGCACAGATACGCAGTATTTT
>TRBJ2-1|TRBD2|.|13|TRBV30
CAWAEGLGNEQFF
TGTGCCTGGGCGGAGGGACTAGGCAATGAGCAGTTCTTC
>TRBJ2-7|.|.|15|TRBV6-1
CASTLLGPQPYEQYF
TGTGCCAGCACCTTACTGGGACCGCAACCCTACGAGCAGTACTTC
>TRBJ1-5|.|.|14|TRBV19
CASSIEGRRQPQHF
TGTGCCAGTAGTATTGAGGGGCGCCGGCAGCCCCAGCATTTT
>TRBJ1-6|.|.|13|TRBV5-8
CASSLNYHSPLHF
TGTGCCAGCAGCTTGAATTACCATTCACCCCTCCACTTT